The 5 T cell receptor beta chains presented below share a single source sample, sequenced in a study of T cells expressing NK-cell markers (dated by TCRdb to about 2020). Receptor libraries were prepared by 5' RACE. These reads were obtained on an Illumina HiSeq 2000. Following reprocessing of the reads by TCRdb, the data hold one row per CDR3 protein sequence and no DNA is available. This sample's table has entries for about 260,000 distinct CDR3 sequences. The ten largest clones capture around 4.3% of the sample. The sample was blood T cells: a sorted CD56 or NKG2C T cell subset, CD4+ or CD8+ T cells, or bulk PBMC T cells (not recorded which). These receptors all stem from a woman aged 18 to 75 in good health.

The chain's CDR3 is CASSFSLTGRNEQFF. This chain joins TRBV5-6 and TRBJ2-1; checking the TCRdb D call of TRBD1 is not possible without DNA. The germline CDR1 and CDR2 sequences are SGHDT and YYEEEE. The CDR3 length is 15 residues.

The chain recombines TRBV7-2 with TRBJ1-2; TCRdb calls TRBD1, which cannot be checked without DNA. Germline V CDR1 and CDR2: SGHTA, FQGNSA. The CDR3 is 16 amino acids. CDR3 protein: CASSLRPGTDNYGYTF. Full variable domain (rest looked up from reference TRBV7-2 and TRBJ1-2): GAGVSQSPSNKVTEKGKDVELRCDPISGHTALYWYRQSLGQGLEFLIYFQGNSAPDKSGLPSDRFSAERTGGSVSTLTIQRTQQEDSAVYLCASSLRPGTDNYGYTFGSGTRLTVV.

The chain carries TRBV12-3 or TRBV12-4 and TRBJ1-1. The CDR3 totals 14 residues. The CDR3 loop is CASSFGGGEAEAFF.

The chain carries TRBV20-1 and TRBJ2-7; no DNA is available, so the TRBD2 call from TCRdb remains unchecked. CDR1 and CDR2 (germline): DFQATT, SNEGSKA (reference sequence). The CDR3 extends over 16 amino acids. The CDR3 loop reads CSARAGTSGRVDEQYF.

The CDR3 reads CSASLTRDTQYF. The J gene is TRBJ2-3, the V gene TRBV20-1; the TCRdb D gene call, TRBD2, has no DNA to confirm it. Germline V CDR1 and CDR2: DFQATT, SNEGSKA (reference sequence). The CDR3 runs to 12 residues.